The 25 T cell receptor beta chains reported below all come from one sample, sequenced in a study of cytotoxic CD8 clonotypes in ibrutinib-treated CLL. TCRdb keeps only in-frame clones here, not all; method: immunoSEQ multiplex PCR. The table has approximately 120,000 clones, less than 90% seen once. The specimen comprised PBMCs, sampled after 24 months of ibrutinib treatment. The receptors come from a human donor with chronic lymphocytic leukemia.

This clone was seen more than once but under ten times. The rearrangement uses TRBV7-8 and TRBJ1-6; TRBD1 agrees at 7 bases. V lost 1 base and J lost 0; bases outside the gene matches: 9. The CDR3 loop spans 19 amino acids. The germline gives CDR1 SGHVS, CDR2 FQNEAQ. CDR3 coding DNA: TGTGCCAGCAGCTTAGGGGGACAGCCGGGGGTCTCCTATAATTCACCCCTCCACTTT. This translates into CASSLGGQPGVSYNSPLHF.

The chain uses TRBV7-2 and TRBJ2-3; D may be TRBD2 (6 bases). Germline CDR1 and CDR2: SGHTA and FQGNSA. This CDR3 is 14 amino acids long. Trimming removed 1 base at V and 11 bases at J, with 16 bases between. In nucleotides, the CDR3 is TGTGCCAGCAGCTTAGGGCTGGTACGGGGGATGCAGTATTTT. It translates to CASSLGLVRGMQYF.

This clone has just a few counts. This chain uses TRBV28 with TRBJ1-2; perhaps TRBD1 as D (6 bases). CDR1 is MDHEN and CDR2 is SYDVKM in the germline V gene. This CDR3 contains 13 residues. Trimming cost V 7 bases and J 8 bases, with 17 bases left between them. CDR3 nucleotide sequence: TGTGCCAGCAACTTACTACAGGGTCGCGGCTACACCTTC. Translating it yields CASNLLQGRGYTF.

The chain joins TRBV28 to TRBJ2-4; D gene ambiguous. The CDR3 consists of 14 residues. Trimming cost V 2 bases and J 3 bases, with 8 bases left between them. Germline CDR1 is MDHEN and CDR2 is SYDVKM. The CDR3 protein is CASSLRMGKNIQYF. For the CDR3, the DNA is TGTGCCAGCAGTTTACGGATGGGCAAAAACATTCAGTACTTC.

The rearrangement links TRBV6-1 to TRBJ2-2; D might be TRBD2 (6 bases). Per germline, CDR1 MNHNS and CDR2 SASEGT. Trimming took off 4 bases at V and 4 bases at J, with 16 bases between the two ends. The CDR3 spans 16 residues. Here the CDR3 DNA reads TGTGCCAGCAGTGCGCAGGGATTGCGGGGCACCGGGGAGCTGTTTTTT. Encoded protein: CASSAQGLRGTGELFF.

This chain joins TRBV6-5 and TRBJ1-2, with D maybe TRBD1 (6 bases). CDR1 and CDR2 (germline): MNHEY, SVGAGI. The length of the CDR3 is 12 residues. V dropped 5 bases and J dropped 4 bases, with 8 bases sitting between them. DNA for the CDR3: TGTGCCAGCAGTACGGACAGCTATGGCTACACCTTC. Translated: CASSTDSYGYTF.

The CDR3 sequence is CASSYFGFQYF. The CDR3 DNA reads TGTGCCAGCAGTTACTTCGGTTTTCAGTACTTC. The chain carries TRBV6-5 and TRBJ2-7; no clear D. This CDR3 has 11 amino acids. Per the germline V gene, CDR1 is MNHEY and CDR2 is SVGAGI. V gave up 1 base and J gave up 10 bases, with 8 bases separating them.

This clone was found once. V and J are TRBV2 and TRBJ1-4; 7 nucleotides agree with TRBD1. Per the germline V gene, CDR1 is SNHLY and CDR2 is FYNNEI. Losses at the gene ends were 6 bases for V and 4 bases for J; bases not matched to a gene: 11. The CDR3 totals 16 residues. The CDR3 DNA sequence: TGTGCCAGCAGAGAGCACCAACAGGGGTTTAATGAAAAACTGTTTTTT. It is translated as CASREHQQGFNEKLFF.

The V gene is TRBV7-7, the J gene TRBJ2-7, with 9 nucleotides matching TRBD1. V was pared by 1 base and J by 5 bases, with 6 bases of the junction left unmatched. The CDR3 sequence is 15 residues long. The germline CDR1 and CDR2 sequences are SSHAT and FNYEAQ (reference sequence). CDR3 coding DNA: TGTGCCAGCAGCTTAGGAAGTGGGACAGGGAACGAGCAGTACTTC. This gives the protein CASSLGSGTGNEQYF.

The V call is TRBV15, the J call TRBJ2-6, with D possibly matching TRBD2 (6 bases). V was pared by 7 bases and J by 0 bases, with 10 bases between. The length of the CDR3 is 15 residues. Looked up from germline, CDR1 is LNHNV and CDR2 is YYDKDF (reference sequence). This CDR3 is CATTLGSSGANVLTF. The CDR3 DNA is TGTGCCACCACCCTCGGGAGCTCTGGGGCCAACGTCCTGACTTTC. Full variable domain (missing parts from reference TRBV15 and TRBJ2-6): DAMVIQNPRYQVTQFGKPVTLSCSQTLNHNVMYWYQQKSSQAPKLLFHYYDKDFNNEADTPDNFQSRRPNTSFCFLDIRSPGLGDTAMYLCATTLGSSGANVLTFGAGSRLTVL.

About this clone itself: The junction does not match germline at one end; this may be a read error. Other DNA sequences in the sample encode the same CDR3. J is TRBJ1-6 and V is TRBV27; TRBD1 agrees at 9 bases. The CDR3 loop spans 15 amino acids. The V gene's germline CDR1 is MNHEY and CDR2 SMNVEV (reference sequence). The CDR3 bases are TGTGCCAGCAGTTTAGTCGGACAGGGGAATTCGCCCCTCCACTTT. It encodes CASSLVGQGNSPLHF.

This clone has a single count. This sequence joins TRBV28 and TRBJ2-5, with D perhaps matching TRBD1 or TRBD2 (5 bases each). CDR1 MDHEN and CDR2 SYDVKM come from the germline V gene. This CDR3 is built from 16 residues. V was clipped by 1 base and J by 2 bases, with 14 bases between them. The CDR3 bases are TGTGCCAGCAGTTTATCCGGGACGGTTCGTCAAGAGACCCAGTACTTC. It codes for CASSLSGTVRQETQYF.

This rearrangement joins TRBV2 to TRBJ2-2; TRBD1 matches at 7 bases. Germline lookup yields CDR1 SNHLY and CDR2 FYNNEI. This CDR3 comprises 14 residues. With 8 bases clipped from V and 7 bases from J, the junction kept 10 bases outside the gene matches. The CDR3 here is CASDAGGVVGELFF. In nucleotides, the CDR3 is TGTGCCAGCGATGCAGGGGGTGTCGTCGGGGAGCTGTTTTTT.

The CDR3 protein is CASSAAYWGANTGELFF. DNA for the CDR3: TGTGCCAGCAGCGCCGCCTATTGGGGGGCGAACACCGGGGAGCTGTTTTTT. The rearrangement links TRBV9 to TRBJ2-2; perhaps TRBD2 as D (6 bases). Germline assignment: CDR1 SGDLS and CDR2 YYNGEE. CDR3 length equals 17 residues. Trimming took off 3 bases at V and 0 bases at J, with 15 bases between the two ends.

This clone has more than one count but fewer than ten. The rearrangement uses TRBV30 and TRBJ1-1; D might be TRBD1 (6 bases). This CDR3 region has 14 residues. Germline values: CDR1 GTSNPN, CDR2 SVGIG (reference sequence). Trimming removed 1 base at V and 7 bases at J, with 16 bases between. CDR3 protein: CAWSERGAGGEAFF. For the CDR3, the DNA is TGTGCCTGGAGTGAAAGGGGGGCCGGAGGTGAAGCTTTCTTT.

This clone was counted once. The chain has TRBV6-4 and TRBJ1-4; TRBD1 matches 9 bases. The trim removed 5 bases at V and 7 bases at J, leaving 8 bases unmatched. The CDR3 totals 15 residues. Germline-derived CDR1 and CDR2 are MRHNA and SNTAGT. The CDR3 DNA reads as TGTGCCAGCAGTTTAACAGGGGGCGAATTTGAAAAACTGTTTTTT. This codes for CASSLTGGEFEKLFF.

V gene TRBV7-9 combines with J gene TRBJ2-7, with D possibly matching TRBD2 (6 bases). V was cut by 4 bases and J by 6 bases, with 22 bases left in between. The CDR3 has 16 amino acids. Germline lookup yields CDR1 SEHNR and CDR2 FQNEAQ (reference sequence). CDR3 loop: CASSSVRAGWRGEQYF. The CDR3 DNA sequence: TGTGCCAGCAGCTCAGTCAGGGCCGGCTGGCGGGGCGAGCAGTACTTC.

The chain carries TRBV6-6 and TRBJ2-7, with D possibly being TRBD1 (5 bases). V was trimmed by 6 bases and J by 3 bases, leaving 9 bases between them. CDR1 and CDR2 (germline): MNHNY, SVGAGI (reference sequence). This CDR3 has 12 amino acids. This chain's CDR3 is CASSSQGYEQYF. For the CDR3, the DNA is TGTGCCAGCAGCTCCCAGGGCTACGAGCAGTACTTC.

The V gene is TRBV6-1, the J gene TRBJ2-4; perhaps TRBD2 as D (5 bases). CDR1 is MNHNS, CDR2 SASEGT, per germline. The CDR3 sequence is 17 residues long. Trimming pared 2 bases from V and 6 bases from J, leaving 20 bases between. CDR3 bases: TGTGCCAGCAGTGAAAGGAGCCGGGGAGTAACCGGAAACATTCAGTACTTC. Amino acid sequence: CASSERSRGVTGNIQYF.

The chain combines TRBV5-4 with TRBJ1-1; 7 nucleotides agree with TRBD1. Germline V gives CDR1 SGHNT, CDR2 YYREEE (reference sequence). The CDR3 extends over 13 amino acids. Trimming at V came to 1 base and at J to 6 bases, leaving 3 bases not matched to a gene. CDR3 nucleotide sequence: TGTGCCAGCAGCTTGAAGGGACAGCCTGAAGCTTTCTTT. Translation gives CASSLKGQPEAFF. The variable domain in full, completed from reference TRBV5-4 and TRBJ1-1, reads ETGVTQSPTHLIKTRGQQVTLRCSSQSGHNTVSWYQQALGQGPQFIFQYYREEENGRGNFPPRFSGLQFPNYSSELNVNALELDDSALYLCASSLKGQPEAFFGQGTRLTVV.

This chain connects TRBV2 to TRBJ1-1; D unresolved. The CDR3 runs 14 residues. From germline, CDR1 is SNHLY and CDR2 FYNNEI. V was shortened by 1 base and J by 7 bases, with 13 bases between the two germline ends. Here the CDR3 reads CASSEGAYPFEAFF. The CDR3 nucleotides are TGTGCCAGCAGTGAAGGGGCATATCCCTTTGAAGCTTTCTTT.

The gene calls are TRBV25-1 and TRBJ2-1; 7 bases agree with TRBD1. The germline V gene has CDR1 MGHDK and CDR2 SYGVNS. J lost 9 bases, V lost 5 bases, and 19 bases had no gene match. The length of the CDR3 is 17 residues. CDR3 in DNA: TGTGCCAGCAGTTCACCTAACAGGGGCCGGCCGGTGGGTGAGCAGTTCTTC. It codes for CASSSPNRGRPVGEQFF.

V gene TRBV14 combines with J gene TRBJ2-5; 9 bases agree with TRBD1. Germline values: CDR1 SGHDN, CDR2 FVKESK. V shed 3 bases, J shed 5 bases, and the junction held 7 bases outside the gene matches. CDR3 length: 15 amino acids. DNA of the CDR3: TGTGCCAGCAGCCAGATTACAGGGGGCTCGGAGACCCAGTACTTC. Its translation is CASSQITGGSETQYF.

The chain links TRBV19 to TRBJ1-2, with D perhaps TRBD1 (6 bases). Trimming took 5 bases from V and 8 from J, leaving 12 bases between them. The CDR3 runs to 12 residues. Germline V gives CDR1 LNHDA, CDR2 SQIVND (reference sequence). CDR3 nucleotides: TGTGCCAGTAGTCAACAGGGATGGGGCTACACCTTC. Residues: CASSQQGWGYTF.

The chain links TRBV14 to TRBJ2-5; 10 nucleotides agree with TRBD2. The CDR3 is made up of 16 amino acids. Germline V gene sequence: CDR1 SGHDN, CDR2 FVKESK. With V trimmed by 4 bases and J by 4 bases, 9 bases remained unmatched. The CDR3 spells CASSPLAGVEGETQYF. CDR3 DNA sequence: TGTGCCAGCAGCCCTCTAGCGGGGGTAGAGGGAGAGACCCAGTACTTC.